A selection of T cell receptor beta chains follows, all from one sample in a study of T cells in localized non-small cell lung cancer. Clones were read by immunoSEQ multiplex PCR, and TCRdb kept only the in-frame ones, dropping some. The sample lists about 59,000 clones, 90% to 95% occurring once. The sample was peripheral blood, taken before any cancer treatment. The origin of the receptors is a man aged 40-75 years with stage I lung adenocarcinoma. CDR3s include the opening cysteine and the closing phenylalanine or tryptophan.

v_call: TRBV7-2; cdr3_aa: CASSGGISMNTEAFF
v_call: TRBV5-1; cdr3_aa: CASRPIPGTNYGYTF
v_call: TRBV4-1; cdr3_aa: CASSQELRDVYGYTF
v_call: TRBV15; cdr3_aa: CATSRENLAGGFDEQFF
v_call: TRBV13; cdr3_aa: CASSSRQGANPYNEQFF
v_call: TRBV6-5; cdr3_aa: CASSPPGTPYEQYF
v_call: TRBV7-9; cdr3_aa: CASSLADRGPVAAKNIQYF
v_call: TRBV5-1; cdr3_aa: CASSFGDFRGYTF
v_call: TRBV28; cdr3_aa: CASSLSVPGELFF
v_call: TRBV27; cdr3_aa: CASSLFGQGADTQYF
v_call: TRBV19; cdr3_aa: CATLDRSYSNQPQHF
v_call: TRBV10-3; cdr3_aa: CAISEGGTGELFF
v_call: TRBV12-5; cdr3_aa: CASGLEARELNF
v_call: TRBV28; cdr3_aa: CASSLIGVSSTDTQYF
v_call: TRBV2; cdr3_aa: CASNPRTSTDTQYF
v_call: TRBV30; cdr3_aa: CAHRASGANVLTF
v_call: TRBV2; cdr3_aa: CASSPRQGWEQYF
v_call: TRBV30; cdr3_aa: CAWSFRQGREYF
v_call: TRBV30; cdr3_aa: CAWKGIVNEKLFF
v_call: TRBV23-1; cdr3_aa: CASIPATSGSYEQYF
v_call: TRBV28; cdr3_aa: CALLGGANTGELFF
v_call: TRBV5-1; cdr3_aa: CASSLAPGAYEQYF
v_call: TRBV2; cdr3_aa: CASSENLTRGWDNEQFF
v_call: TRBV18; cdr3_aa: CASSPATGSKNIQYF
v_call: TRBV30; cdr3_aa: CAWTGVDTDTQYF
v_call: TRBV5-4; cdr3_aa: CASSPTPLPGGKLFF
v_call: TRBV7-6; cdr3_aa: CASSLEQGISGNTIYF
v_call: TRBV19; cdr3_aa: CASSIGGGQGSQPQHF
v_call: TRBV9; cdr3_aa: CASSVGKRMNTEAFF
v_call: TRBV10-3; cdr3_aa: CAISGLGLSDEQYF
v_call: TRBV20-1; cdr3_aa: CSASNWDEQFF
v_call: TRBV7-9; cdr3_aa: CASSAPDYSNQPQHF
v_call: TRBV6-1; cdr3_aa: CASSEVGTSYEQYF
v_call: TRBV5-4; cdr3_aa: CASRLIGQGNTGELFF
v_call: TRBV5-6; cdr3_aa: CASSFQGAIEQFF
v_call: TRBV11-1; cdr3_aa: CASSLGTSGYNEQFF
v_call: TRBV7-9; cdr3_aa: CASSWGLAGDRRDTQYF
v_call: TRBV4-3; cdr3_aa: CASSQAFDDEQFF
v_call: TRBV5-6; cdr3_aa: CASSPRRQETQYF
v_call: TRBV10-3; cdr3_aa: CAISGGSGPQETQYF
v_call: TRBV5-6; cdr3_aa: CASSFRRKTGGGEKLFF
v_call: TRBV28; cdr3_aa: CASSERGETQYF
v_call: TRBV28; cdr3_aa: CASSPRGVTYEQYF
v_call: TRBV4-1; cdr3_aa: CASSQEGGAGEVNEQFF
v_call: TRBV7-9; cdr3_aa: CASSLGTGGAGELFF
v_call: TRBV5-4; cdr3_aa: CASSREGLTGELFF
v_call: TRBV27; cdr3_aa: CASSLGRGTEAFF
v_call: TRBV11-3; cdr3_aa: CASSLVSGLAGGSSYEQYF
v_call: TRBV5-5; cdr3_aa: CASSPGGEDTQYF
v_call: TRBV18; cdr3_aa: CASSPSDTQYF
v_call: TRBV9; cdr3_aa: CASSFPAGVGANVPTF
v_call: TRBV19; cdr3_aa: CASSIKDKGGWGSYGYTF
v_call: TRBV6-1; cdr3_aa: CASSEWGDYYGYTF
v_call: TRBV7-2; cdr3_aa: CASSPSQGTIEQFF
v_call: TRBV28; cdr3_aa: CASSKWTGGRYHEQFF